The present TCR beta chain was sequenced within a study of blood T cell repertoires in COVID-19. Study summary: Acute and convalescent COVID-19 samples came from the United States, Italy and Spain. From T cells, B-cell-depleted T cells, or PBMCs came the material, which was cDNA or gDNA.

This CDR3 has 15 residues. The germline V and J ends were trimmed by 4 bases and 4 bases, with 12 bases remaining between them. The germline V gene has CDR1 SGHRS and CDR2 YFSETQ. Study processing details: Nucleated cell counts were estimated from reference gene primer amplification. Only in-frame clones appear in the TCRdb table, and some are missing; sequencing was by immunoSEQ multiplex PCR. Clone size and V and J calls were adopted from that table, with D and trimming inferred from the DNA. This sample has 130,000 to 150,000 clones, with 75% to 90% found just once. This chain uses TRBV5-1 with TRBJ2-6, with D possibly being TRBD2 (6 bases). The source is a man in his 70s who had recovered from COVID-19. What was sequenced was peripheral blood. CDR3 bases: TGCGCCAGCAGCCACCGGGGGTCCGGGGCCAACGTCCTGACTTTC. This sequence encodes CASSHRGSGANVLTF. The full variable domain, rest sourced from reference TRBV5-1 and TRBJ2-6, is KAGVTQTPRYLIKTRGQQVTLSCSPISGHRSVSWYQQTPGQGLQFLFEYFSETQRNKGNFPGRFSGRQFSNSRSEMNVSTLELGDSALYLCASSHRGSGANVLTFGAGSRLTVL.